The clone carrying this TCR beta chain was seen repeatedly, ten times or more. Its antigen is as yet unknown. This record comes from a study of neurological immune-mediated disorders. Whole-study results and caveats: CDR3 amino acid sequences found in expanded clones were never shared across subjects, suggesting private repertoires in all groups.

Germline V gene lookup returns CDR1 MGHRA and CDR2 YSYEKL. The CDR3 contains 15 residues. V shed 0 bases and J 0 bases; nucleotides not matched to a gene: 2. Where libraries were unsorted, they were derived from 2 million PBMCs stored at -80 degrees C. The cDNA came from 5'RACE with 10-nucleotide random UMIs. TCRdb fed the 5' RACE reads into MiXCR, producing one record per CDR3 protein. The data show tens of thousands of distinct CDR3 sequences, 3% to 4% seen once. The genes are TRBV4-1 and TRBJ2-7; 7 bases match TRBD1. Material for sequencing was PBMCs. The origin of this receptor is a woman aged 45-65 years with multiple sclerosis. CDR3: CASSQERGPSYEQYF. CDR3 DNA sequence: TGCGCCAGCAGCCAAGAAAGGGGGCCCTCCTACGAGCAGTACTTC.